Listed below are T cell receptor beta chains from one sample, sequenced in a study of graft-versus-host responses after intestinal transplantation. Assay: immunoSEQ multiplex PCR; the TCRdb copy retains only in-frame clones and omits some. The sample contains about 1,900 clones, 85% of which appear only once. The sequencing here drew on ileum tissue, taken 55 to 60 days after intestinal transplant. The receptors shown here come from a human patient who received an intestinal transplant, so some T cells may come from the graft donor. Both conserved end residues are part of each CDR3. Each record gives: clone size, D gene, V gene, J gene, CDR3 DNA, CDR3 protein. D genes are given only for firm matches. Only part of the rows carry a size: once, few, many, or a class if the clone is expanded.

>.|.|TRBV19|TRBJ2-3
TGTGCCAGTAGGGGGTCGGTAGATACGCAGTATTTT
CASRGSVDTQYF
>.|TRBD2|TRBV5-6|TRBJ2-3
TGTGCCAGCATACTAGCGGGGCGCACAGATACGCAGTATTTT
CASILAGRTDTQYF
>.|TRBD1|TRBV5-4|TRBJ1-4
TGTGCCAGCAGCTTGGGGCAGGGGGCAGGAGAAAAACTGTTTTTT
CASSLGQGAGEKLFF
>.|.|TRBV7-3|TRBJ2-5
TGTGCCAGCAGCTGGGGACCCCAAGAGACCCAGTACTTC
CASSWGPQETQYF
>.|.|TRBV7-8|TRBJ1-5
TGTGCCAGCAGCTTAGACGCCCAGGGTAACAATCAGCCCCAGCATTTT
CASSLDAQGNNQPQHF
>.|.|TRBV4-1|TRBJ1-5
TGCGCCAGCAGCCAATCGGCAGCTAGCAATCAGCCCCAGCATTTT
CASSQSAASNQPQHF
>.|.|TRBV28|TRBJ2-6
TGTGCCAGCATCAATGCCGTCGGAAAGTCTGGGGCCAACGTCCTGACTTTC
CASINAVGKSGANVLTF
>.|TRBD2|TRBV2|TRBJ2-1
TGTGCCAGCAGTAAGTCTAGCGGGGCCTACAATGAGCAGTTCTTC
CASSKSSGAYNEQFF
>.|.|TRBV7-3|TRBJ2-5
TGTGCCAGCAGCCGTGACAATCAAGAGACCCAGTACTTC
CASSRDNQETQYF
>.|TRBD1|TRBV5-4|TRBJ2-7
TGTGCCAGCAGCTTGGCCGGACAGGGTTTAGGCGAGCAGTACTTC
CASSLAGQGLGEQYF
>.|.|TRBV7-9|TRBJ2-1
TGTGCCAGCAGCTTAGGACAGGCCCAGGGTGAGCAGTTCTTC
CASSLGQAQGEQFF
>.|TRBD2|TRBV9|TRBJ2-7
TGTGCCAGCAGCGTAGCCGGGGGGTGGGGCGAGCAGTACTTC
CASSVAGGWGEQYF
>.|TRBD2|TRBV2|TRBJ2-7
TGTGCCAGCAGTGTATCTAGAGCGGGGGGCATCTCCTACGAGCAGTACTTC
CASSVSRAGGISYEQYF
>.|.|TRBV7-9|TRBJ1-4
TGTGCCAGCAGCCCCTCGACGTTATCTAATGAAAAACTGTTTTTT
CASSPSTLSNEKLFF
>.|TRBD1|TRBV7-2|TRBJ1-2
TGTGCCAGCAGCACTAGTGTTACAGGGGGCGTCTATGGCTACACCTTC
CASSTSVTGGVYGYTF
>.|TRBD2|TRBV28|TRBJ2-7
TGTGCCAGCAGTTTGAGTCTGGGTCGGACGGGACTAGGCGAGCAGTACTTC
CASSLSLGRTGLGEQYF
>.|.|TRBV28|TRBJ2-7
TGTGCCAGCAGTTTACCAAAGGGTTCCGGGGCCTACGAGCAGTACTTC
CASSLPKGSGAYEQYF
>.|.|TRBV28|TRBJ1-2
TGTGCCAGCAGTTTTGGGACATCGGGCTACACCTTC
CASSFGTSGYTF
>once|TRBD1|TRBV19|TRBJ1-6
TGTGCCAGTAGTATCGATAGACAGGGAAATTCACCCCTCCACTTT
CASSIDRQGNSPLHF
>.|.|TRBV6-4|TRBJ2-5
TGTGCCAGCAGTGGCAGGGAAGAGACCCAGTACTTC
CASSGREETQYF
>once|.|TRBV4-1|TRBJ1-3
TGCGCCAGCAGCCAAGATCCCCCTGACGGCTCTGGAAACACCATATATTTT
CASSQDPPDGSGNTIYF
>.|.|TRBV5-4|TRBJ2-7
TGTGCCAGCAGCTTGGGGGCTGGCAGGGGAACGGCTAACGAGCAGTACTTC
CASSLGAGRGTANEQYF
>.|TRBD1|TRBV15|TRBJ1-4
TGTGCCACCAGCAGAGGGCAGGGGGGAGGTGATGAAAAACTGTTTTTT
CATSRGQGGGDEKLFF
>once|.|TRBV9|TRBJ2-2
TGTGCCAGCAGCGTAGTATCCGCCGGGGAGCTGTTTTTT
CASSVVSAGELFF
>few|TRBD1|TRBV5-6|TRBJ1-3
TGTGCCAGCGGGCCATTCGGGACAGTTGGAAACACCATATATTTT
CASGPFGTVGNTIYF
>.|.|TRBV19|TRBJ1-2
TGTGCCAGTAACCAAGACTATGGCTACACCTTC
CASNQDYGYTF
>.|.|TRBV5-1|TRBJ2-7
TGCGCCAGCAGCTTGGTTCGGGGGGGAGGGGGCGACGAGCAGTACTTC
CASSLVRGGGGDEQYF
>.|TRBD1|TRBV11-2|TRBJ1-4
TGTGCCAGCAGCTACACGGGACAGGGGGCTAATGAAAAACTGTTTTTT
CASSYTGQGANEKLFF
>.|.|TRBV28|TRBJ1-2
TGTGCCAGCAGTCCAGCCCTAGGACAGAACTATGGCTACACCTTC
CASSPALGQNYGYTF
>.|TRBD2|TRBV2|TRBJ2-7
TGTGCCAGCAGTGATCGTCTAGCGGCGAACGAGCAGTACTTC
CASSDRLAANEQYF
>few|.|TRBV6-6|TRBJ2-7
TGTGCCAGCAGTTGGACCCCGGCCGGGAGCTCCTACGAGCAGTACTTC
CASSWTPAGSSYEQYF
>once|TRBD2|TRBV6-4|TRBJ2-3
TGTGCCAGCAGGGGACTAGCGGGGGGGCCAGATACGCAGTATTTT
CASRGLAGGPDTQYF
>.|TRBD1|TRBV6-5|TRBJ1-3
TGTGCCAGCAGTTACACAGGGGGAACTGGAAACACCATATATTTT
CASSYTGGTGNTIYF
>.|TRBD2|TRBV10-3|TRBJ2-1
TGTGCCATCAATTCGGCGGGGGGTGGAAATGAGCAGTTCTTC
CAINSAGGGNEQFF
>.|TRBD2|TRBV11-1|TRBJ2-1
TGTGCCAGCAGCCCCTATGTGGGGGGGTTATACAATGAGCAGTTCTTC
CASSPYVGGLYNEQFF
>.|.|TRBV14|TRBJ1-1
TGTGCCAGCAGCCAAGCGCGTTTGGAAGCTTTCTTT
CASSQARLEAFF
>.|TRBD1|TRBV6-5|TRBJ2-1
TGTGCCAGCAGTCCAACAGGGGGACCGAACAATGAGCAGTTCTTC
CASSPTGGPNNEQFF
>once|.|TRBV21-1|TRBJ2-2
TGTGCCAGCAGCAGCCGTCACCGGGGAGCTGTTTTT
CASSSRHRGAVF
>once|.|TRBV28|TRBJ1-1
TGTGCCAGCAGCCCATTGAGGGGGACAGAAGCTTTCTTT
CASSPLRGTEAFF
>.|TRBD1|TRBV5-4|TRBJ1-2
TGTGCCAGCAGCACCGAGACAGGGACGAGCTACACCTTC
CASSTETGTSYTF
>.|TRBD1|TRBV14|TRBJ2-2
TGTGCCAGCAGCCTATATGGACAGGCCGGGGAGCTGTTTTTT
CASSLYGQAGELFF